Listed below are T cell receptor beta chains from one sample, sequenced in a study of cytomegalovirus exposure and HLA in healthy donors. TCRdb's copy holds only in-frame clones and misses some; the assay was immunoSEQ multiplex PCR. Among under 150,000 clones listed, about 77% were seen once. The sequenced sample consisted of PBMCs. The receptors were sampled from a woman aged 25 to 39 in good health and CMV-seropositive. CDR3s include the opening cysteine and the closing phenylalanine or tryptophan. D genes are given only for firm matches. Size values are once, few and many counts, or a class for expanded clones, and some rows have none.

CDR3 DNA	CDR3 protein	clone size	J gene	V gene	D gene
TGTGCCAGTAGTTACAGCCGGAACACTGAAGCTTTCTTT	CASSYSRNTEAFF	NA	TRBJ1-1	TRBV19	NA
TGTGCCAGTAGCCCGGGACAGGGGAATACCTACGAGCAGTACTTC	CASSPGQGNTYEQYF	few	TRBJ2-7	TRBV19	TRBD1
TGCGCCAGCAGCCACGAGCAGGGACTAGCGGGCAATGAGCAGTTCTTC	CASSHEQGLAGNEQFF	NA	TRBJ2-1	TRBV4-1	TRBD2
TGCGCCAGCAGCTTGGTTGGGACATTAGATGAAAAACTGTTTTTT	CASSLVGTLDEKLFF	NA	TRBJ1-4	TRBV5-1	NA
TGTGCCAGCAGTAGAGGAATGGAAAGACTGTCTGACAATGAGCAGTTCTTC	CASSRGMERLSDNEQFF	NA	TRBJ2-1	TRBV27	NA
TGTGCCAGCAGTGTGGAGACAGGGGGCGCTGAAAAACTGTTTTTT	CASSVETGGAEKLFF	NA	TRBJ1-4	TRBV25-1	TRBD1
TGTGCCAGCAGCTTAGGTGCTAGCGGGACCTCCTACGAGCAGTACTTC	CASSLGASGTSYEQYF	NA	TRBJ2-7	TRBV7-3	TRBD2
TGCGCCAGCAGCTTGGACGGAGCTAACTATGGCTACACCTTC	CASSLDGANYGYTF	NA	TRBJ1-2	TRBV5-1	NA
TGTGCCAGCAGGGGGGACAGTATCCCTGAAGCTTTCTTT	CASRGDSIPEAFF	NA	TRBJ1-1	TRBV2	TRBD1
TGTGCCAGCAGCCTACCCGCGGGACAGGGTACCTACGAGCAGTACTTC	CASSLPAGQGTYEQYF	NA	TRBJ2-7	TRBV5-8	TRBD1
TGTGCCAGCTCACCACCGTCTGGACAGGGTATCTCAGGGGCCAACGTCCTGACTTTC	CASSPPSGQGISGANVLTF	NA	TRBJ2-6	TRBV18	TRBD1
TGTGCCAGCAGCCTAACGACAGGAATCTATAGCAATCAGCCCCAGCATTTT	CASSLTTGIYSNQPQHF	NA	TRBJ1-5	TRBV7-2	NA
TGCGCCAGCAGCTTGGGTGGAGGCCCTAGCACAGATACGCAGTATTTT	CASSLGGGPSTDTQYF	once	TRBJ2-3	TRBV5-1	NA
TGTGCCAGCAGGGGGGTGTCGGACAGGGACGGGGAGACCCAGTACTTC	CASRGVSDRDGETQYF	NA	TRBJ2-5	TRBV28	TRBD1
TGTGCCAGCAGTGAACGTGAAAAACTGTTTTTT	CASSEREKLFF	NA	TRBJ1-4	TRBV6-1	NA
TGTGCCAGCAATTTAGTTACTGGGGAGCTGTTTTTT	CASNLVTGELFF	NA	TRBJ2-2	TRBV6-1	NA
TGTGCCAGCAGCTTAGGATCGCGGGGGAGAGCTACCTACGAGCAGTACTTC	CASSLGSRGRATYEQYF	NA	TRBJ2-7	TRBV11-2	TRBD2
TGTGCCAGCAGCGGACCAACGGGGGACTATGGCTACACCTTC	CASSGPTGDYGYTF	NA	TRBJ1-2	TRBV9	NA
TGCAGCGTTCGGACTGATTTGACTGAAGCTTTCTTT	CSVRTDLTEAFF	once	TRBJ1-1	TRBV29-1	NA
TGTGCCTGGAGATCCGGACAGGGGGCCTACGAGCAGTACTTC	CAWRSGQGAYEQYF	NA	TRBJ2-7	TRBV30	TRBD1
TGTGCCAGCAGTTACTCTGCAGCGGTGGGCTCCTACGAGCAGTACTTC	CASSYSAAVGSYEQYF	few	TRBJ2-7	TRBV6-5	NA
TGTGCCAGCAGCCCGGACAGGGGATCGTATGGCTACACCTTC	CASSPDRGSYGYTF	NA	TRBJ1-2	TRBV5-6	TRBD1
TGTGCCAGCAGCCAGGCACAGGGGATTATCTACGAGCAGTACTTC	CASSQAQGIIYEQYF	few	TRBJ2-7	TRBV14	TRBD1
TGTGCCACCGTGACAGGGGGGAACACTGAAGCTTTCTTT	CATVTGGNTEAFF	NA	TRBJ1-1	TRBV10-3	TRBD1
TGTGCCAGCAGTTCGCCCTTCGACAGGGTAGCCCCCTACGAGCAGTACTTC	CASSSPFDRVAPYEQYF	NA	TRBJ2-7	TRBV28	TRBD1
TGTGCCAGCAGCTTAGGAGGCAGGGGGAACTATGGCTACACCTTC	CASSLGGRGNYGYTF	few	TRBJ1-2	TRBV11-2	TRBD1
TGTGCCACCAGCTTAGGTGGGGCTAACAATGAGCAGTTCTTC	CATSLGGANNEQFF	NA	TRBJ2-1	TRBV7-3	NA
TGCGCCAGCAGCTTGGCGGGGTTTCTCCACGAGCAGTACTTC	CASSLAGFLHEQYF	NA	TRBJ2-7	TRBV5-1	NA